The clone carrying this T cell receptor (beta chain) was seen a handful of times. Together with a sample-barcoded 5' primer, a J-beta primer mix was included in a second PCR lasting roughly 6 to 12 cycles. Each CDR3 protein gets one entry after TCRdb re-called the 5' RACE reads with MiXCR. The table lists about a million distinct CDR3 sequences, roughly 51% of them singletons. This entry belongs to a study of blood T cells in healthy people across ages. Across the study: Through template switching, about one barcoded beta molecule was captured per two T cells, as measured in model experiments.

The CDR3 sequence is 14 residues long. The germline gives CDR1 MGHDK, CDR2 SYGVNS. This clonotype was sampled from a woman aged 55-70 years in good health. The chain employs TRBV25-1 and TRBJ2-4, with D unclear. TRBJ2-7 explains the end of the DNA better; the J call may be wrong. What was sequenced was blood. DNA of the CDR3: TGTGCCAGCAGATGGGCAGGCTCAGCCTACGAGCAGTACTTC. It codes for CASRWAGSAYEQYF.